This TCR beta chain is drawn from a study of CD8+CD57+ T cells in acquired aplastic anemia. Whole-study findings and limits: Patients and controls turned out to have some 30 CD8+ CDR3 sequences in common.

The patients chosen for sequencing had shown expansion of CD8+CD57+ cells (detected by flow cytometry). According to the study, genomic DNA was the template for TCR beta VDJ and CDR3 profiling. TCRdb re-called the reads with MiXCR, one entry per CDR3 protein. Counted here are about 180,000 distinct CDR3 sequences, roughly 48% occurring once; the ten biggest clones make up around 1%. This clonotype occurred many times. Antigen: not known. This CDR3 is 13 amino acids long. V was pared by 9 bases and J by 5 bases, with 17 bases between. The germline gives CDR1 SGHRS, CDR2 YFSETQ. The TCR originated in a human donor with aplastic anemia. The V call is TRBV5-1, the J call TRBJ2-5; no clear D. The specimen was sorted CD4+, CD8+, or CD8+CD57+ T cells (not recorded which) from PBMCs. CDR3 sequence reads: CATSLRPGETQYF. The CDR3 region has the DNA TGCGCCACCTCCCTGAGGCCCGGGGAGACCCAGTACTTC.